This paragraph reports one T cell receptor (beta chain). This specimen comes from a study of blood T cell repertoires in COVID-19. About the study: Researchers got acute and convalescent COVID-19 samples from the United States, Italy and Spain.

Recovery meant two consecutive negative NP/OP PCR tests, professional clearance, or resolved symptoms. The CDR3 has 14 residues. Between the trimmed V and J ends, which lost 1 base and 8 bases, there was a span of 12 bases. The germline gives CDR1 SGHNT, CDR2 YENEEA. Method: immunoSEQ multiplex PCR; TCRdb's copy keeps in-frame clones and lacks some. Altogether over 300,000 clones are present, about 89% being singletons, with the ten largest covering over 8%. The origin of this receptor is a woman aged 40 to 55 who had recovered from COVID-19. J is TRBJ2-1 and V is TRBV11-3; D is uncertain. The source material was PBMCs or T cells enriched from blood (not recorded which). Here the CDR3 reads CASSLGPEFYEQFF. As DNA, the CDR3 is TGTGCCAGCAGCTTAGGTCCGGAGTTCTATGAGCAGTTCTTC.